The clone carrying this T cell receptor beta chain was seen only a few times. Its specificity is not known. From germline, CDR1 is SGHRS and CDR2 YFSETQ. This CDR3 has 16 amino acids. Trimming left V 4 bases short and J 0 bases short, with 16 bases between. TCRdb fed the 5' RACE reads into MiXCR, producing one record per CDR3 protein. The table shows a few hundred thousand distinct CDR3 sequences, with roughly 15% occurring only once. This sample is drawn from a study of T-cell memory formation after mild COVID-19. Across the study: Clustering of TCRs was largely donor specific. General observations from the study: CD4+ contracting clones were mainly CM and EM; CD8+ ones, EMRA.

Sequenced sample: PBMCs or a T cell subset sorted from them (not recorded which). The rearrangement joins TRBV5-1 to TRBJ2-5; possibly TRBD1 for D (6 bases). This receptor was identified in a man between 18 and 35 years old who had mild COVID-19 (a few samples of this study predate the infection). Cell type and time point are not known. Here the CDR3 reads CASSLGAGAYQETQYF. CDR3 DNA: TGCGCCAGCAGCCTGGGGGCCGGGGCGTACCAAGAGACCCAGTACTTC.